The rows below give T cell receptor beta chains drawn from one sample of a study of CD8 T cells in ankylosing spondylitis. TCRdb used MiXCR to reprocess the 5' RACE reads, holding one entry per CDR3 protein. Of 200,000 to 300,000 distinct CDR3 sequences detected, approximately 9% appear once; the ten largest clones hold nearly 7%. Sequencing was performed on blood, either unsorted or a sorted T cell fraction (not recorded which). These receptors came from a male donor with ankylosing spondylitis or in good health (not recorded which). Each CDR3 is given with its conserved first and last residue. The D gene is left open where the match is weak. Not all rows give a size; the values are once, few, many and, for expanded clones, a class.

V: TRBV11-2; J: TRBJ2-7; D: NA; size: many; CDR3: CASSLVPGLSYEQYF; DNA: TGTGCCAGCAGCTTAGTTCCGGGACTCTCCTACGAGCAGTACTTC
V: TRBV7-9; J: TRBJ2-3; D: NA; size: many; CDR3: CASSPVGEGLTDTQYF; DNA: TGTGCCAGCAGCCCCGTTGGTGAGGGGCTCACAGATACGCAGTATTTT
V: TRBV7-2; J: TRBJ2-7; D: NA; size: many; CDR3: CASSLEGRTPYEQYF; DNA: TGTGCCAGCAGCTTAGAAGGTAGGACCCCCTACGAGCAGTACTTC
V: TRBV7-6; J: TRBJ1-3; D: NA; size: NA; CDR3: CASSPSVSSGNTIYF; DNA: TGTGCCAGCAGCCCGTCGGTCAGCTCTGGAAACACCATATATTTT
V: TRBV7-2; J: TRBJ1-2; D: NA; size: few; CDR3: CASSSRGRVGYTF; DNA: TGTGCCAGCAGCTCCCGCGGGCGCGTTGGCTACACCTTC
V: TRBV5-1; J: TRBJ1-1; D: NA; size: many; CDR3: CASSQGTHTEAFF; DNA: TGCGCCTCCTCCCAGGGGACCCACACTGAAGCTTTCTTT
V: TRBV7-8; J: TRBJ2-1; D: TRBD2; size: many; CDR3: CASSLRASGLNEQFF; DNA: TGTGCCAGCAGCTTAAGGGCTAGCGGTTTGAATGAGCAGTTCTTC
V: TRBV12-3/TRBV12-4; J: TRBJ2-6; D: NA; size: many; CDR3: CASSLSTPLSGANVLTF; DNA: TGTGCCAGCAGTTTATCGACACCCCTCTCTGGGGCCAACGTCCTGACTTTC
V: TRBV5-1; J: TRBJ1-4; D: NA; size: many; CDR3: CASSLAGMGHEKLFF; DNA: TGCGCCAGCAGCTTGGCCGGGATGGGGCATGAAAAACTGTTTTTT
V: TRBV20-1; J: TRBJ2-1; D: NA; size: many; CDR3: CSARDGKGSDEQFF; DNA: TGCAGTGCTAGAGATGGAAAAGGCAGTGATGAGCAGTTCTTC
V: TRBV3-1; J: TRBJ2-1; D: TRBD2; size: NA; CDR3: CACCPGTSGGHPYNEQFF; DNA: TGTGCCTGCTGCCCGGGGACTAGCGGGGGCCACCCCTACAATGAGCAGTTCTTC
V: TRBV6-2/TRBV6-3; J: TRBJ1-1; D: TRBD1; size: NA; CDR3: CASTEPGQGNTEAFF; DNA: TGTGCCAGCACCGAACCGGGACAGGGAAACACTGAAGCTTTCTTT
V: TRBV6-1; J: TRBJ1-3; D: TRBD1; size: many; CDR3: CASSPLGQGSENTIYF; DNA: TGTGCCAGCAGTCCGCTCGGACAGGGGTCGGAAAACACCATATATTTT
V: TRBV10-2; J: TRBJ2-5; D: NA; size: many; CDR3: CASVDLADKETQYF; DNA: TGCGCCAGTGTAGACCTAGCAGATAAAGAGACCCAGTACTTC
V: TRBV5-1; J: TRBJ2-7; D: NA; size: NA; CDR3: CASSLTQGPSYEQYF; DNA: TGCGCCAGCAGCTTAACACAGGGTCCATCCTACGAGCAGTACTTC
V: TRBV5-1; J: TRBJ2-1; D: NA; size: NA; CDR3: CASSLDGNEQFF; DNA: TGCGCCAGCAGCTTGGATGGGAATGAGCAGTTCTTC